This T cell receptor beta chain appears in the sequencing data of a study of T cell responses to AZD1222 COVID-19 vaccine. The protocol was immunoSEQ multiplex PCR, while the TCRdb copy is restricted to in-frame clones and leaves out a portion. The sample contains 150,000 to 200,000 clones, around 87% of which appear only once. The receptor's source is an adult in good health. The sample consisted of peripheral blood, taken on day 0 of MenACWY control vaccination.

DNA for the CDR3: TGTGCCACCAGTGAATCAGGGACTATCACAGATACGCAGTATTTT. The encoded protein is CATSESGTITDTQYF. V and J are TRBV24-1 and TRBJ2-3; 7 positions match TRBD2. The CDR3 spans 15 residues. Germline V gives CDR1 KGHDR, CDR2 SFDVKD. The V and J ends lost 4 bases and 2 bases, in that order; junction bases with no gene match: 5.